In its sample, the clone carrying this T cell receptor (beta chain) was seen many times. The sample's time point: patch test 3, about 24 weeks after DPC sensitization. Treatment defined: therapeutic diphenylcyclopropenone sensitization with weekly scalp DPC. Unfractionated whole blood yielded total RNA. These data belong to a study of human T cells and chemical hapten exposure. At the level of the study: Weekly diphenylcyclopropenone doses were given to patients' scalps across the approximately 25-week study. Mostly female, the patients presented with alopecia areata, totalis or universalis.

TCRdb recomputed calls from the RACE reads with MiXCR, one row per CDR3 protein. The table shows fewer than 80,000 distinct CDR3 sequences, with approximately 11% occurring only once. The sequences come from whole blood, collected in connection with sensitization to the hapten diphenylcyclopropenone (DPC). The sequence came from a woman aged 25 to 45 with alopecia areata. Some clones in this sample may be carry-over from other donors' samples.

The CDR3 region has the DNA TGCGCCAGCAGCTTTCGGACTAGCGGGAGTTATAAGGATGAGCAGTTCTTC. This codes for CASSFRTSGSYKDEQFF. The V and J genes are TRBV4-1 and TRBJ2-1; 13 nucleotides line up with TRBD2. V shed 5 bases and J 8 bases; nucleotides not matched to a gene: 12. Germline loops: CDR1 MGHRA, CDR2 YSYEKL. The CDR3 runs to 17 residues.